Listed here are 5 T cell receptor beta chains from one sample, sequenced in a study of cytomegalovirus exposure and HLA in healthy donors. PCR involved 60 Vbeta and 13 Jbeta primers. The protocol was immunoSEQ multiplex PCR, while the TCRdb copy is restricted to in-frame clones and leaves out a portion. The sample holds about 160,000 clones, approximately 81% seen once. Sequences were obtained from PBMCs. These receptors all stem from a boy younger than 10 in good health and CMV-seronegative.

In the case of this clone: One junction end does not reproduce the germline sequence, and a read error may be involved. The rearrangement uses TRBV6-1 and TRBJ2-1; 8 nucleotides align to TRBD1. Germline V CDR1 and CDR2: MNHNS, SASEGT. This CDR3 region has 15 residues. This CDR3 reads CASSEARTGINEQFF. The CDR3 nucleotides are TGTGCCAGCAGCGAAGCACGGACAGGGATCAATGAGCAGTTCTTC.

The chain is built from TRBV6-5 and TRBJ1-6; 9 positions agree with TRBD1. V lost 8 bases and J lost 5; bases outside the gene matches: 1. This CDR3 has 13 residues. Per the germline V gene, CDR1 is MNHEY and CDR2 is SVGAGI. CDR3 nucleotides: TGTGCCAGCCGGGACAGGGATAATTCACCCCTCCACTTT. This encodes CASRDRDNSPLHF.

The rearrangement joins TRBV6-5 to TRBJ2-1; D gene unclear. CDR3 length: 11 residues. Germline CDR1 and CDR2: MNHEY and SVGAGI. V was cut by 6 bases and J by 4 bases, with 4 bases left in between. The CDR3 DNA reads TGTGCCAGCAGGCGGTACAATGAGCAGTTCTTC. This sequence encodes CASRRYNEQFF.

V is TRBV5-4 and J is TRBJ2-7, with 10 bases lining up with TRBD2. The CDR3 runs 16 residues. Looked up from germline, CDR1 is SGHNT and CDR2 is YYREEE (reference sequence). The V segment lost 4 bases and the J segment 5 bases; nucleotides outside the gene matches: 12. As DNA, the CDR3 is TGTGCCAGCAGCCATTTTCTAGCGGGAGCTTGGGACGAGCAGTACTTC. As protein: CASSHFLAGAWDEQYF.

The rearrangement joins TRBV4-1 to TRBJ2-1; unclear D gene. Trimming took 0 bases from V and 8 from J, leaving 8 bases between them. The germline gives CDR1 MGHRA, CDR2 YSYEKL. This CDR3 contains 13 residues. The CDR3 loop reads CASSQELRDEQFF. The CDR3 DNA is TGCGCCAGCAGCCAAGAGTTACGGGATGAGCAGTTCTTC.